The 17 T cell receptor beta chains below come from one sample, sequenced in a study of Tregs in tolerant kidney transplant recipients. Method: immunoSEQ multiplex PCR; TCRdb's copy keeps in-frame clones and lacks some. The repertoire holds about 77,000 clones, with 95% to 98% as singletons. The input for sequencing was CD4+ T cells from blood, taken before the transplant. These receptors all stem from a human donor who received a combined kidney and bone marrow transplant.

This sequence joins TRBV29-1 and TRBJ1-2, with D hard to call. Trimming took 4 bases from V and 8 from J, leaving 14 bases between them. The CDR3 consists of 12 residues. The germline V gene has CDR1 SQVTM and CDR2 ANQGSEA. The CDR3: CSVGVPDKGYTF. In DNA form, the CDR3 reads TGCAGCGTTGGGGTCCCCGACAAGGGCTACACCTTC.

This clone occurred once. The chain couples TRBV7-3 to TRBJ1-5; unclear D gene. The CDR3 loop spans 13 amino acids. Germline V CDR1 and CDR2: SGHTA, FQGTGA. V was trimmed by 2 bases and J by 1 base, leaving 3 bases between them. CDR3: CASSLESNQPQHF. Here the CDR3 DNA reads TGTGCCAGCAGCTTAGAGAGCAATCAGCCCCAGCATTTT.

This chain connects TRBV5-1 to TRBJ1-3; D unclear. This CDR3 has 22 residues. Germline V gives CDR1 SGHRS, CDR2 YFSETQ. Trimming removed 0 bases from V and 0 bases from J, with 28 bases in between. The CDR3 DNA sequence: TGCGCCAGCAGCTTGGTCGCACTGCGGGTCTTCGAAAGGGCTACCTCTGGAAACACCATATATTTT. This codes for CASSLVALRVFERATSGNTIYF.

V is TRBV19 and J is TRBJ2-7, with D perhaps matching TRBD1 (5 bases). Per germline, CDR1 LNHDA and CDR2 SQIVND (reference sequence). The V and J ends lost 3 bases and 5 bases respectively, with 14 bases between them. The CDR3 totals 14 residues. Here the CDR3 reads CASSMARASHEQYF. Written as DNA, the CDR3 is TGTGCCAGTAGTATGGCCAGGGCTTCACACGAGCAGTACTTC.

This chain joins TRBV11-3 and TRBJ2-3, with 8 bases aligning to TRBD2. The germline gives CDR1 SGHNT, CDR2 YENEEA. The V and J ends lost 1 base and 4 bases, in that order; junction bases with no gene match: 4. The CDR3 spans 15 residues. CDR3 nucleotides: TGTGCCAGCAGCTTAGGACGGGAGGGCCCAGATACGCAGTATTTT. Translated: CASSLGREGPDTQYF.

V and J are TRBV10-3 and TRBJ1-1, with a tentative D call TRBD1 (6 bases). The V end was cut by 7 bases, the J end by 8 bases, with 17 bases between. Germline CDR1 ENHRY, CDR2 SYGVKD. The CDR3 spans 13 residues. CDR3 in DNA: TGTGCCATCAACGTAGAACGGGGGGCCGAAGCTTTCTTT. This translates into CAINVERGAEAFF.

This chain links TRBV7-9 with TRBJ1-4, with 7 nucleotides matching TRBD1. This CDR3 spans 16 amino acids. The germline gives CDR1 SEHNR, CDR2 FQNEAQ (reference sequence). Trimming removed 2 bases from V and 8 bases from J; junction bases left unmatched: 11. The CDR3 reads CASSLSVITGAEKLFF. DNA for the CDR3: TGTGCCAGCAGCTTATCAGTGATAACAGGGGCCGAAAAACTGTTTTTT.

This sequence joins TRBV5-1 and TRBJ2-3; D is undetermined. The ends were cut back, 2 bases at V and 5 bases at J, with 3 bases in the middle. Germline CDR1 SGHRS, CDR2 YFSETQ. CDR3 size: 11 residues. The CDR3 DNA reads TGCGCCAGCAGCTTACAAGATACGCAGTATTTT. Protein product: CASSLQDTQYF.

The chain couples TRBV18 to TRBJ2-1; 13 nucleotides align to TRBD2. In germline, CDR1 is KGHSH, CDR2 LQKENI. V was pared by 1 base and J by 6 bases, with 3 bases of the junction left unmatched. CDR3 length equals 16 residues. As DNA, the CDR3 is TGTGCCAGCTCACCACAACTAGCGGGAGGGAGCAATGAGCAGTTCTTC. It encodes CASSPQLAGGSNEQFF.

The J gene is TRBJ2-7, the V gene TRBV6-5; tentatively, D is TRBD2 (5 bases). Germline V gene sequence: CDR1 MNHEY, CDR2 SVGAGI. Trimming removed 5 bases at V and 7 bases at J, with 12 bases between. CDR3 length: 12 amino acids. The CDR3 bases are TGTGCCAGCAGTAGAAGTCGGGGAGAGCAGTACTTC. As protein: CASSRSRGEQYF.

The chain uses TRBV6-4 and TRBJ2-3, with D uncertain. V was pared by 2 bases and J by 2 bases, with 8 bases between. Germline lookup yields CDR1 MRHNA and CDR2 SNTAGT. The CDR3 runs to 14 residues. The CDR3, as DNA: TGTGCCAGCAGTGACCGTGACTCCACAGATACGCAGTATTTT. Its protein is CASSDRDSTDTQYF.

The V and J genes are TRBV23-1 and TRBJ2-1, with D perhaps matching TRBD2 (6 bases). TRBV23-1 is an open reading frame, and its role is uncertain. This CDR3 spans 16 amino acids. Trimming stripped 2 bases from V and 0 bases from J, with 11 bases between. The chain's CDR3 is CASSQKGRSSYNEQFF. DNA of the CDR3: TGCGCCAGCAGTCAAAAGGGGAGGAGCTCCTACAATGAGCAGTTCTTC.

The chain combines TRBV7-9 with TRBJ2-7; D is ambiguous. The germline V gene has CDR1 SEHNR and CDR2 FQNEAQ (reference sequence). Trimming took 5 bases from V and 0 from J, leaving 8 bases between them. This CDR3 is 13 amino acids long. The CDR3 protein is CASSQQISYEQYF. CDR3 in DNA: TGTGCCAGCAGCCAACAGATCTCCTACGAGCAGTACTTC. The variable domain in full, completed from reference TRBV7-9 and TRBJ2-7, reads DTGVSQNPRHKITKRGQNVTFRCDPISEHNRLYWYRQTLGQGPEFLTYFQNEAQLEKSRLLSDRFSAERPKGSFSTLEIQRTEQGDSAMYLCASSQQISYEQYFGPGTRLTVT.

This chain uses TRBV28 with TRBJ2-5, with D perhaps TRBD2 (6 bases). Germline CDR1 MDHEN, CDR2 SYDVKM. The CDR3 spans 15 residues. Trimming removed 0 bases from V and 2 bases from J, with 10 bases in between. The CDR3 protein is CASSLWQGGQETQYF. DNA for the CDR3: TGTGCCAGCAGTTTATGGCAGGGAGGTCAAGAGACCCAGTACTTC.

The chain combines TRBV5-6 with TRBJ2-2, with D possibly matching TRBD2 (6 bases). V was cut by 2 bases and J by 5 bases, with 10 bases left in between. Germline CDR1 SGHDT, CDR2 YYEEEE. This CDR3 comprises 14 residues. Here the CDR3 reads CASSFRESTGELFF. The CDR3, as DNA: TGTGCCAGCAGCTTCCGGGAGTCGACCGGGGAGCTGTTTTTT.

The rearrangement joins TRBV7-3 to TRBJ1-2, with 12 bases fitting TRBD1. V lost 0 bases to trimming and J lost 4 bases; unmatched junction nucleotides: 3. CDR1 and CDR2 from the germline V gene are SGHTA and FQGTGA. CDR3 length: 16 amino acids. The CDR3 protein is CASSLTGTGGLYGYTF. As DNA, the CDR3 is TGTGCCAGCAGCTTAACTGGGACAGGGGGCCTCTATGGCTACACCTTC.

The V and J genes are TRBV7-2 and TRBJ1-1, with D maybe TRBD1 (6 bases). This CDR3 spans 15 amino acids. Per germline, CDR1 SGHTA and CDR2 FQGNSA. Trimming left V 0 bases short and J 6 bases short, with 14 bases between. CDR3 DNA: TGTGCCAGCAGCTTAGCTCGCGGGGGCGGCGCTGAAGCTTTCTTT. Amino acid sequence: CASSLARGGGAEAFF.